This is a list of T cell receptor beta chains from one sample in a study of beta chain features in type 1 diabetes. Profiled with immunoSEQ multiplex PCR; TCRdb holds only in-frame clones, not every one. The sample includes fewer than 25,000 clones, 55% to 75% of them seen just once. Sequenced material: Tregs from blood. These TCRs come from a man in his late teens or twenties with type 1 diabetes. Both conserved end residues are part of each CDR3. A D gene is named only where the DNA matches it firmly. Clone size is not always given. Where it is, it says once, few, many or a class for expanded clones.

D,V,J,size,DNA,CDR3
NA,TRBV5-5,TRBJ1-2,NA,TGTGCCAGCAGCTTGGCCACAGGAGCCTATGGCTACACCTTC,CASSLATGAYGYTF
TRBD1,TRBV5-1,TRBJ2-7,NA,TGCGCCAGCAGCTTCCGGGACAGGGTGAGCGAGCAGTACTTC,CASSFRDRVSEQYF
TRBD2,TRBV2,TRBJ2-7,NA,TGTGCCAGCAGTGGGACTAGTTGGAGCTACGAGCAGTACTTC,CASSGTSWSYEQYF
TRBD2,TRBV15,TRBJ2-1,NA,TGTGCCACCAGCAGATTGAGAGCGGGAGGGCCGGGTGAGCAGTTCTTC,CATSRLRAGGPGEQFF
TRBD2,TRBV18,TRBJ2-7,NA,TGTGCCAGCTCACTAGCTAGCGGTAGCTCCTACGAGCAGTACTTC,CASSLASGSSYEQYF
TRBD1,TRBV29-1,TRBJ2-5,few,TGCAGCGTTGACTTTACGACAGGGAGTGGAGAGACCCAGTACTTC,CSVDFTTGSGETQYF
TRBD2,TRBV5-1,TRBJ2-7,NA,TGCGCCAGCAAACGAGCGGGGAACTCCTACGAGCAGTACTTC,CASKRAGNSYEQYF
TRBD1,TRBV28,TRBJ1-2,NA,TGTGCCAGCAGCTCGCGCAGGGGGCGAGGCTATGGCTACACCTTC,CASSSRRGRGYGYTF
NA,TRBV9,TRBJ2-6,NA,TGTGCCAGCAGCGAATACAGAGGGCGTTACTCTGGGGCCAACGTCCTGACTTTC,CASSEYRGRYSGANVLTF
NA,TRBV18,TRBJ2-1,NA,TGTGCCAGCTCACCGTTACAGGGCGCCGCCAATGAGCAGTTCTTC,CASSPLQGAANEQFF